Presented here are 13 T cell receptor beta chains from one specimen sequenced in a study of cytomegalovirus exposure and HLA in healthy donors. A multiplex PCR was run with 60 Vbeta primers and 13 Jbeta primers. Assay used: immunoSEQ multiplex PCR; TCRdb lists only in-frame clones, some missing. The sample includes fewer than 200,000 clones, 77% of them seen just once. The specimen was PBMCs. These receptors were collected from a middle-aged woman in good health and CMV-seropositive.

This chain uses TRBV28 with TRBJ2-3, with 12 bases matching TRBD2. The CDR3 is made up of 15 amino acids. V was pared by 9 bases and J by 4 bases, with 8 bases of the junction left unmatched. Germline lookup yields CDR1 MDHEN and CDR2 SYDVKM. The CDR3 region has the DNA TGTGCCAGTGGACTAGCGGGACCGGGGGCAGATACGCAGTATTTT. As protein: CASGLAGPGADTQYF.

V gene TRBV7-2 combines with J gene TRBJ2-1; D remains ambiguous. This CDR3 has 13 residues. Deletions cut 5 bases from V and 9 bases from J, with 14 bases between. Per the germline V gene, CDR1 is SGHTA and CDR2 is FQGNSA. The CDR3 is CASSRRNPSEQFF. The CDR3 DNA reads TGTGCCAGCAGCCGCAGGAACCCCAGTGAGCAGTTCTTC.

The chain links TRBV30 to TRBJ2-7; 8 nucleotides line up with TRBD2. The V segment lost 0 bases and the J segment 4 bases; nucleotides outside the gene matches: 5. The germline gives CDR1 GTSNPN, CDR2 SVGIG (reference sequence). The CDR3 runs 14 residues. The CDR3 nucleotides are TGTGCCTGGAGTGTAACTAGCGGAGGGTACGAGCAGTACTTC. It is translated as CAWSVTSGGYEQYF.

As concerns this clone: The identical CDR3 is also encoded by other nucleotide sequences in the sample. V gene TRBV29-1 combines with J gene TRBJ2-1, with 7 bases matching TRBD1. Unmatched junction bases numbered 2, after V lost 1 base and J lost 8 bases. This CDR3 has 12 amino acids. The V gene's germline CDR1 is SQVTM and CDR2 ANQGSEA. Here the CDR3 reads CSVEGQGYEQFF. CDR3 sequence (DNA): TGCAGCGTTGAAGGACAGGGTTATGAGCAGTTCTTC.

The table lists this clone with a count of one. One end of the junction varies from germline; a read error may be responsible. Other DNA sequences in this sample translate to the same CDR3. V and J are TRBV5-1 and TRBJ2-1; D might be TRBD1 or TRBD2, each matching 7 bases. CDR3 length equals 16 residues. Germline lookup yields CDR1 SGHRS and CDR2 YFSETQ. The CDR3 reads CASSLGGFDRANEQFF. The DNA of the CDR3 is TGCGCCAGCAGCCTGGGGGGGTTCGACAGGGCGAATGAACAGTTCTTC.

V usage is TRBV28 and J usage is TRBJ1-6, with D hard to call. The length of the CDR3 is 16 residues. Germline V gene data show CDR1 as MDHEN and CDR2 as SYDVKM. V gave up 7 bases and J gave up 5 bases, with 18 bases separating them. CDR3: CASTPHTGSDNSPLHF. CDR3 nucleotide sequence: TGTGCCAGCACCCCTCACACCGGGTCTGATAATTCACCCCTCCACTTT.

The chain joins TRBV6-5 to TRBJ2-3, with 14 positions matching TRBD2. Germline CDR1 MNHEY, CDR2 SVGAGI. J lost 4 bases, V lost 7 bases, and 4 bases had no gene match. The CDR3 spans 15 residues. The CDR3 loop reads CASTRGLAGADTQYF. DNA for the CDR3: TGTGCCAGCACCAGGGGACTAGCGGGAGCAGATACGCAGTATTTT.

The CDR3 DNA sequence: TGTGCCAGCAGCTTGGCAGGGACAGGGGTTAGGGATCAGCCCCAGCATTTT. Protein: CASSLAGTGVRDQPQHF. The chain combines TRBV7-6 with TRBJ1-5; 10 bases are shared with TRBD1. This CDR3 comprises 17 residues. V was clipped by 3 bases and J by 5 bases; unmatched bases: 10. CDR1 and CDR2 from the germline V gene are SGHVS and FNYEAQ.

The CDR3, as DNA: TGTGCCAGCAGTTTTGCGGGAGGGCCGGCGGTCTACTTC. As protein: CASSFAGGPAVYF. This sequence joins TRBV27 and TRBJ2-5; 9 bases fit TRBD2. This CDR3 contains 13 residues. Trimming cost V 3 bases and J 14 bases; bases outside gene matches: 10. Germline lookup yields CDR1 MNHEY and CDR2 SMNVEV (reference sequence).

The V and J genes are TRBV2 and TRBJ1-1; the D gene is possibly TRBD1 (6 bases). V lost 6 bases and J lost 10, with 15 bases in between. The CDR3 contains 12 residues. Germline-derived CDR1 and CDR2 are SNHLY and FYNNEI. This CDR3 is CASSQTGSRAFF. The CDR3 coding sequence is TGTGCCAGCAGCCAAACAGGGAGCAGAGCTTTCTTT. The complete variable domain, with remaining parts taken from reference TRBV2 and TRBJ1-1, reads EPEVTQTPSHQVTQMGQEVILRCVPISNHLYFYWYRQILGQKVEFLVSFYNNEISEKSEIFDDQFSVERPDGSNFTLKIRSTKLEDSAMYFCASSQTGSRAFFGQGTRLTVV.

The chain combines TRBV7-9 with TRBJ1-4; tentatively, D is TRBD1 (6 bases). With 1 base removed from V and 8 bases from J, the gap between germline ends came to 17 bases. The CDR3 length is 16 residues. Germline V gene sequence: CDR1 SEHNR, CDR2 FQNEAQ (reference sequence). CDR3 in DNA: TGTGCCAGCAGCTTAGGGTCGGTAGGGGGATCCGAAAAACTGTTTTTT. This encodes CASSLGSVGGSEKLFF. The variable domain in full, with the rest retrieved from reference TRBV7-9 and TRBJ1-4, is DTGVSQNPRHKITKRGQNVTFRCDPISEHNRLYWYRQTLGQGPEFLTYFQNEAQLEKSRLLSDRFSAERPKGSFSTLEIQRTEQGDSAMYLCASSLGSVGGSEKLFFGSGTQLSVL.

This rearrangement joins TRBV7-2 to TRBJ2-1; D is undetermined. V gave up 1 base and J gave up 5 bases, with 9 bases separating them. Germline-derived CDR1 and CDR2 are SGHTA and FQGNSA. The CDR3 is 14 residues long. The CDR3 reads CASSLGGSNNEQFF. The DNA of the CDR3 is TGTGCCAGCAGCTTAGGTGGTAGCAACAATGAGCAGTTCTTC.

V usage is TRBV11-2 and J usage is TRBJ2-3, with D possibly matching TRBD2 (6 bases). The CDR3 covers 16 residues. Germline V lookup: CDR1 SGHAT, CDR2 FQNNGV. The V end lost 1 base, the J end lost 0 bases, and 11 bases lay between the germline ends. CDR3 sequence: CASSLVAGLSTDTQYF. The CDR3 region has the DNA TGTGCCAGCAGCTTAGTCGCGGGGCTAAGCACAGATACGCAGTATTTT.